This paragraph reports one TCR beta chain. Its antigen is unknown. With V trimmed by 1 base and J by 7 bases, 13 bases remained unmatched. Germline CDR1 reads LNHNV; CDR2 reads YYDKDF (reference sequence). This CDR3 spans 17 amino acids. These data are taken from a study of identical twins. Notes on the study in general: Memory repertoires lacked the insertion deficit that abundant cord blood beta clonotypes showed. In beta out-of-frame sequences, the excess sharing between twins was weaker. Findings came from cross-sectional statistics, without long-term follow-up of donors. Some out-of-frame alpha sequences were shared by twins, and these showed excess low generation probability.

A single record per CDR3 protein comes from TCRdb applying MiXCR to the 5' RACE reads. The sample includes 1.5 million or so distinct CDR3 sequences, less than 40% of them seen just once. V is TRBV15 and J is TRBJ2-7; TRBD2 matches at 10 bases. The sequence was obtained from a newborn girl in good health. Sequences were obtained from cord blood. CDR3 in amino acids: CATSRGSWTSGDNEQYF. The DNA of the CDR3 is TGTGCCACCAGCAGAGGGTCTTGGACTAGCGGAGACAATGAGCAGTACTTC.